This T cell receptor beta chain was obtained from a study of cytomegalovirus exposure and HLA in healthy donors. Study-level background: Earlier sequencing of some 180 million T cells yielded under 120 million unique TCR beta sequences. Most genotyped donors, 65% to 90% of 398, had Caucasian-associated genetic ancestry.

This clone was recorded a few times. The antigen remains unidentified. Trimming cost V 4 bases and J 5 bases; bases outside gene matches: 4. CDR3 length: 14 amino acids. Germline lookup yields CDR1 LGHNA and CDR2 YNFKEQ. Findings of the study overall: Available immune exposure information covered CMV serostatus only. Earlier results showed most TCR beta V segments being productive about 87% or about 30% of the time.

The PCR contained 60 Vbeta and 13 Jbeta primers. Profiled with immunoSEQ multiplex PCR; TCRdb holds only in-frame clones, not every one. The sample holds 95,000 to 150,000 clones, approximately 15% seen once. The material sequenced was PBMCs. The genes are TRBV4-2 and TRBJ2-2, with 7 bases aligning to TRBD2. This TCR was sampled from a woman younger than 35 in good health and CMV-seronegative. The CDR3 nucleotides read TGTGCCAGCAGCCCTCGGACTAGGACCGGGGAGCTGTTTTTT. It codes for CASSPRTRTGELFF.